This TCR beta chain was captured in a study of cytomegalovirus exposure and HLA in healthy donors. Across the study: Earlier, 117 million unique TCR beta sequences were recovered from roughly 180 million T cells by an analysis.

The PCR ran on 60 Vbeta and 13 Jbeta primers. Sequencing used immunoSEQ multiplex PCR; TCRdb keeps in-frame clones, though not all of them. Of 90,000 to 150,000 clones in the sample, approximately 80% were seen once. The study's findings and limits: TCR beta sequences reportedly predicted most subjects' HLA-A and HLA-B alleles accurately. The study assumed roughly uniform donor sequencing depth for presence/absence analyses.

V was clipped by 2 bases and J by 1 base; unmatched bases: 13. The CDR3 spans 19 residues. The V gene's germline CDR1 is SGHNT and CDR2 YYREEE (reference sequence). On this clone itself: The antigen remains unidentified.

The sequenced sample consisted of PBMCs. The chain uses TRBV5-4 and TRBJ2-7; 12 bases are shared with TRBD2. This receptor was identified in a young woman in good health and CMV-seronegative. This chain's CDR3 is CASSLRTSGTPYRSYEQYF. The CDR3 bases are TGTGCCAGCAGCTTACGGACTAGCGGGACTCCATATCGGTCCTACGAGCAGTACTTC.